This T cell receptor beta chain came from a study of blood T cell repertoires in COVID-19. The overall study: T cells, B-cell-depleted T cells, or PBMCs supplied cDNA or gDNA.

Measured with immunoSEQ multiplex PCR; TCRdb has only the in-frame clones, and not every one. The data contain hundreds of thousands of clones, about 90% of them singletons. Cohort assignment relied on participant-reported clinical history. This sequence was found in a woman in her 30s with acute COVID-19. The sequenced sample consisted of PBMCs or T cells enriched from blood (not recorded which).

CDR3 loop: CASSLGGYGSPLHF. The CDR3 coding sequence is TGTGCCAGCAGCTTAGGAGGGTACGGATCACCCCTCCACTTT. This chain links TRBV7-2 with TRBJ1-6; unclear D gene. The CDR3 runs 14 residues. The V end lost 1 base, the J end lost 10 bases, and 11 bases lay between the germline ends. Looked up from germline, CDR1 is SGHTA and CDR2 is FQGNSA.